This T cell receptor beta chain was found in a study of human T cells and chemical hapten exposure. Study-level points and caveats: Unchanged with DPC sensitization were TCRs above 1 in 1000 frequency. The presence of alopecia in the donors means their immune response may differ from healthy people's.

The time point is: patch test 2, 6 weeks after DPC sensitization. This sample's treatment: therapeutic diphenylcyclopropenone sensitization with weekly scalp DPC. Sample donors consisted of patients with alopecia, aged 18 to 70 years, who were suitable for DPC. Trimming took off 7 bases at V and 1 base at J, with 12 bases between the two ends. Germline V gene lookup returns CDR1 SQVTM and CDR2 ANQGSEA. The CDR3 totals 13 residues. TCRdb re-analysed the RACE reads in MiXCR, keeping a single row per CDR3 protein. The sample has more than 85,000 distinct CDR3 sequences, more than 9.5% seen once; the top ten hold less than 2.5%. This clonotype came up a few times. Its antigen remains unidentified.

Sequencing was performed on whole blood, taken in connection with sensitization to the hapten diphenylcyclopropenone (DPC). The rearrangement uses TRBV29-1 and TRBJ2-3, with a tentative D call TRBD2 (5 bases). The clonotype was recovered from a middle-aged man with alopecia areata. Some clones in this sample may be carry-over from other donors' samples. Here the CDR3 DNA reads TGCAGCGCGGGGATTTTCGGCACAGATACGCAGTATTTT. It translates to CSAGIFGTDTQYF.